The T cell receptor beta chain described here comes from a study of shared clonotypes between healthy human individuals. This CDR3 region has 16 residues. Germline loops: CDR1 SGHRS, CDR2 YFSETQ. The V gene end was trimmed by 3 bases and the J gene end by 2 bases; junction bases not matched to a gene: 8. Running of the assay took place at deep level. Replicate PCRs run on unsorted PBMC used roughly 0.3 ug DNA, which was 30,000 to 35,000 T cell genomes. TCRdb's copy holds only in-frame clones and misses some; the assay was immunoSEQ multiplex PCR. The table shows around 480,000 clones, with approximately 79% occurring only once. About this clone itself: What it binds is not known.

General study points: It was anticipated that sequencing depth would influence how many clonotypes donors shared.

The receptor's source is a woman aged 40 to 50 in good health. Some clones in this sample may be carry-over from other donors' samples. V is TRBV5-1 and J is TRBJ2-7, with 10 bases identical to TRBD1. The sequenced sample consisted of PBMCs. This CDR3 reads CASSSRDRGRTYEQYF. CDR3 bases: TGCGCCAGCAGCTCCCGGGACAGGGGTCGAACCTACGAGCAGTACTTC. The full variable domain, its missing parts supplied by reference TRBV5-1 and TRBJ2-7, is KAGVTQTPRYLIKTRGQQVTLSCSPISGHRSVSWYQQTPGQGLQFLFEYFSETQRNKGNFPGRFSGRQFSNSRSEMNVSTLELGDSALYLCASSSRDRGRTYEQYFGPGTRLTVT.